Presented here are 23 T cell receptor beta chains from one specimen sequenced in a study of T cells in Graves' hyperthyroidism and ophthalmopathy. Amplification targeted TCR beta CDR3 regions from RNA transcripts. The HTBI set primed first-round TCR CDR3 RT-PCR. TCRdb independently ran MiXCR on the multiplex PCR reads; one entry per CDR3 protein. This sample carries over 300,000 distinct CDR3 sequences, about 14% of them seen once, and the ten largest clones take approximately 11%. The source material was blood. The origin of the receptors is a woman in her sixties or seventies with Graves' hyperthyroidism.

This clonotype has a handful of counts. DNA for the CDR3: TGTGCCAGCAGTGAATCTATGGGACAACCCTATGGCTACACCTTC. Its protein is CASSESMGQPYGYTF. The chain is built from TRBV6-1 and TRBJ1-2, with a possible D match to TRBD1 (6 bases). The V gene lost 2 bases and the J gene lost 4 bases, with 14 bases spanning the gap. Germline values: CDR1 MNHNS, CDR2 SASEGT. CDR3 length: 15 residues.

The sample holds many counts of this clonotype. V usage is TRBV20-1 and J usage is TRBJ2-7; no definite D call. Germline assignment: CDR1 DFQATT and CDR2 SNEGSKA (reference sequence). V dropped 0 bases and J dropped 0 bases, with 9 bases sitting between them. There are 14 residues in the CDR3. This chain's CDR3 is CSARDIESSYEQYF. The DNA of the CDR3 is TGCAGTGCTAGAGATATAGAGAGCTCCTACGAGCAGTACTTC.

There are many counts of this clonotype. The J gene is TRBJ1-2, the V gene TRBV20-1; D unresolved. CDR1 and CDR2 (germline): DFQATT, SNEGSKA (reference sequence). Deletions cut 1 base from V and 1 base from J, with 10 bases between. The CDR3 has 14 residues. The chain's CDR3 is CSARGPGLNYGYTF. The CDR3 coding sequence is TGCAGTGCTAGAGGGCCAGGACTTAACTATGGCTACACCTTC.

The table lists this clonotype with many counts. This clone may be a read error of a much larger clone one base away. CDR3 bases: TGTGCCAGCAGTGAAGCCACTGAGACCCAGTACTTC. Amino acid sequence: CASSEATETQYF. This chain connects TRBV2 to TRBJ2-5; no clear D gene. This CDR3 contains 12 residues. V was cut by 0 bases and J by 5 bases, with 4 bases left in between. Germline CDR1 and CDR2: SNHLY and FYNNEI.

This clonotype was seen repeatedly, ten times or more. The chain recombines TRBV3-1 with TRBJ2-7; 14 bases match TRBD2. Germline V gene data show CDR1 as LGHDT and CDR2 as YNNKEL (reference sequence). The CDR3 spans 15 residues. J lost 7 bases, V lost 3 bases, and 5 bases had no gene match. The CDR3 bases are TGTGCCAGCAGCCAGGCGGGACTAGCGGGAGCGGAGCAGTACTTC. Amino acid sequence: CASSQAGLAGAEQYF.

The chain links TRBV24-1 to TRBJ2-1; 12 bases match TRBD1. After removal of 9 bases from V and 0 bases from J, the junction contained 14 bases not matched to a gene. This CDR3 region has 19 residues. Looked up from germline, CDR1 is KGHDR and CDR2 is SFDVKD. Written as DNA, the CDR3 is TGTGCCACCTCCCACGCCGGGACAGGGGGCACGAGCTCCTACAATGAGCAGTTCTTC. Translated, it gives CATSHAGTGGTSSYNEQFF.

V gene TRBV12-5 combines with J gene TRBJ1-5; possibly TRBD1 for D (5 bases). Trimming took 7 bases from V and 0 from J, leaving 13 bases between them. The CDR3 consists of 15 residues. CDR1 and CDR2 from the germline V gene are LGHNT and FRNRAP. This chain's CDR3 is CASVMGPSSNQPQHF. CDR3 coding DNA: TGTGCTAGTGTCATGGGACCGAGTAGCAATCAGCCCCAGCATTTT.

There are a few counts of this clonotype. CDR3 sequence: CASSLVPHGGARWSGNTIYF. CDR3 sequence (DNA): TGCGCCAGCAGCTTGGTACCCCACGGTGGAGCACGGTGGTCTGGAAACACCATATATTTT. The V and J genes are TRBV5-1 and TRBJ1-3; unclear D gene. The CDR3 length is 20 residues. The germline CDR1 and CDR2 sequences are SGHRS and YFSETQ. The V gene lost 0 bases and the J gene lost 1 base, with 23 bases spanning the gap.

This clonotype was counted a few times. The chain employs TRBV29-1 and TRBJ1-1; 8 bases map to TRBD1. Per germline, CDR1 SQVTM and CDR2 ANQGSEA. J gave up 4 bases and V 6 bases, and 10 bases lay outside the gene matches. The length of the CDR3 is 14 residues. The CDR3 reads CSVRGQETITEAFF. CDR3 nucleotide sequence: TGCAGCGTCAGGGGACAGGAGACAATCACTGAAGCTTTCTTT.

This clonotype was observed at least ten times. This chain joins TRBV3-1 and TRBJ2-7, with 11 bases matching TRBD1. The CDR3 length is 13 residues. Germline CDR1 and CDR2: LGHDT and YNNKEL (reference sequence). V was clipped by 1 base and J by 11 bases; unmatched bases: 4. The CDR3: CASSQGTGGKEYF. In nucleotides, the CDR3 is TGTGCCAGCAGCCAAGGGACAGGGGGCAAGGAGTACTTC.

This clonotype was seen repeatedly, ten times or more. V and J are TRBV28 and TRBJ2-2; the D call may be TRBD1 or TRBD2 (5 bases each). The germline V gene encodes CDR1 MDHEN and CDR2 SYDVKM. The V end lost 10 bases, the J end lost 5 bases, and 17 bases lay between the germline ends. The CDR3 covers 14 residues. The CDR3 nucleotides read TGTGCCACCCTGGGACGGGGAAGGACCGGGGAGCTGTTTTTT. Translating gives CATLGRGRTGELFF.

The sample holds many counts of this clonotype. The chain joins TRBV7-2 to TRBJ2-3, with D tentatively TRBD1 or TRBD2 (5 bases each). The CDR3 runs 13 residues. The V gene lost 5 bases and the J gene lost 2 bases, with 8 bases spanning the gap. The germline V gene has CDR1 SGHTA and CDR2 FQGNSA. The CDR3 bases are TGTGCCAGCAGCCGGGACCACACAGATACGCAGTATTTT. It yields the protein CASSRDHTDTQYF.

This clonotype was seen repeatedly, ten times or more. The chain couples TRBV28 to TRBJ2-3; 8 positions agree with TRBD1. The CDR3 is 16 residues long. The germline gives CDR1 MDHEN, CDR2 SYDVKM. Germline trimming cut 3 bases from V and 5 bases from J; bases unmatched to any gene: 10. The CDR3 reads CASSFPLDRGEDTQYF. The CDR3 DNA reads TGTGCCAGCAGTTTCCCTCTTGACAGGGGAGAAGATACGCAGTATTTT.

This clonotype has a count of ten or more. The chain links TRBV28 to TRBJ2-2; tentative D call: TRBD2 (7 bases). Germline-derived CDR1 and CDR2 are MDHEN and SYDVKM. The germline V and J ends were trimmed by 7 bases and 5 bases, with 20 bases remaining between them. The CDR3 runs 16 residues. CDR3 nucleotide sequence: TGTGCCAGCAAGGAGCGCGGGGGTAGGGGGACCGGGGAGCTGTTTTTT. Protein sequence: CASKERGGRGTGELFF.

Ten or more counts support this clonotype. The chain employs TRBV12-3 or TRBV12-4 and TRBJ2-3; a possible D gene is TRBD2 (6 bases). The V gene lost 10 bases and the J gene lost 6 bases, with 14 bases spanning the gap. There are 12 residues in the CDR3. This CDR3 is CATRRESDTQYF. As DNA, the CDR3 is TGTGCCACCCGGAGGGAGTCGGATACGCAGTATTTT.

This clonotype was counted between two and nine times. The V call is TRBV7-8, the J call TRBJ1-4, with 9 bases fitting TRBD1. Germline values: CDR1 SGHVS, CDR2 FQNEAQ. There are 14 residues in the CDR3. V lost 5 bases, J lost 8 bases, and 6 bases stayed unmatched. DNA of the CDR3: TGTGCCAGCAGCATCCGGGACAGGGCAGAAAAACTGTTTTTT. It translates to CASSIRDRAEKLFF.

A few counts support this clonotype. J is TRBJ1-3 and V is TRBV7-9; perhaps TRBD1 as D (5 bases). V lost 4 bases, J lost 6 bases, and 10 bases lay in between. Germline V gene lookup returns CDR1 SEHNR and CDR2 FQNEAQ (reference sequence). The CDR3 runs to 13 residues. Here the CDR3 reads CASSWGRENTIYF. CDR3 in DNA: TGTGCCAGCAGCTGGGGGAGGGAAAACACCATATATTTT. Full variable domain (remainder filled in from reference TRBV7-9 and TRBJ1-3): DTGVSQNPRHKITKRGQNVTFRCDPISEHNRLYWYRQTLGQGPEFLTYFQNEAQLEKSRLLSDRFSAERPKGSFSTLEIQRTEQGDSAMYLCASSWGRENTIYFGEGSWLTVV.

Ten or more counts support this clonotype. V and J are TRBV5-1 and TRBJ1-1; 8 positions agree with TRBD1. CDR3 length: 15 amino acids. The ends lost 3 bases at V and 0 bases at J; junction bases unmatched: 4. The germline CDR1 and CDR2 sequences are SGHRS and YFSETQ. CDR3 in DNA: TGCGCCAGCAGCTGGGGGGGACAGGTGAACACTGAAGCTTTCTTT. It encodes CASSWGGQVNTEAFF.

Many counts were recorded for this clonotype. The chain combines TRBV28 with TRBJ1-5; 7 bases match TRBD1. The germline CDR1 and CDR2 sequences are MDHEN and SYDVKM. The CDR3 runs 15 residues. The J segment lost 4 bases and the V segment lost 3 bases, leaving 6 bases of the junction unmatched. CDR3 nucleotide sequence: TGTGCCAGCAGTTTGGTGACAGGGTGGAATCAGCCCCAGCATTTT. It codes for CASSLVTGWNQPQHF.

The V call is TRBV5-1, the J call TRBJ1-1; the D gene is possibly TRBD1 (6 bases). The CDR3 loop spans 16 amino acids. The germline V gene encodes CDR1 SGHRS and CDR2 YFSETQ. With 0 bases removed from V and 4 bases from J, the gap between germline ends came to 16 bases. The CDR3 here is CASSLDPGARGTEAFF. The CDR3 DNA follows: TGCGCCAGCAGCTTGGATCCAGGGGCGCGGGGCACTGAAGCTTTCTTT.

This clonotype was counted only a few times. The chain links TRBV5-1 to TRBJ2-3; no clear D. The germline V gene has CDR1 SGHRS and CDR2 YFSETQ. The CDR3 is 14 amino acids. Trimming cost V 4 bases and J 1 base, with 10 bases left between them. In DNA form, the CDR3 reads TGCGCCAGCAGCCCAAGTTCAGGCACAGATACGCAGTATTTT. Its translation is CASSPSSGTDTQYF.

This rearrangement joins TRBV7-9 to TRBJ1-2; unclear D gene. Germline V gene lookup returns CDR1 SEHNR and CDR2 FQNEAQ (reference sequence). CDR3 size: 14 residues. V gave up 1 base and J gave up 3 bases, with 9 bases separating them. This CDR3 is CASSLVFSDYGYTF. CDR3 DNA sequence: TGTGCCAGCAGCTTAGTTTTTTCCGACTATGGCTACACCTTC.

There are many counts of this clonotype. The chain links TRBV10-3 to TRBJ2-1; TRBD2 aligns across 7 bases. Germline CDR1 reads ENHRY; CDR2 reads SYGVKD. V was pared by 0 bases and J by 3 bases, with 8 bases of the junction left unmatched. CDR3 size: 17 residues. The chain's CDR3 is CAISESFSGKHYNEQFF. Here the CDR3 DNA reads TGTGCCATCAGTGAGTCGTTCAGCGGGAAGCACTACAATGAGCAGTTCTTC.